The 9 T cell receptor beta chains listed next were all sequenced from one sample in a study of cytomegalovirus exposure and HLA in healthy donors. The PCR contained 60 Vbeta and 13 Jbeta primers. Data came from immunoSEQ multiplex PCR; TCRdb stores just in-frame clones and leaves some out. The data hold 85,000 to 130,000 clones, with 75% observed a single time. What was sequenced was PBMCs. These TCRs come from a man aged 35 to 55 in good health and CMV-seronegative.

The CDR3 spells CASSLGGLNTEAFF. CDR3 coding DNA: TGTGCCAGCAGCTTAGGCGGCTTGAACACTGAAGCTTTCTTT. V and J are TRBV11-3 and TRBJ1-1; D not certain. Germline V gives CDR1 SGHNT, CDR2 YENEEA. The CDR3 covers 14 residues. The ends were cut back, 1 base at V and 0 bases at J, with 6 bases in the middle.

The chain recombines TRBV5-5 with TRBJ2-7; D is unclear. V was shortened by 1 base and J by 2 bases, with 13 bases between the two germline ends. Germline V lookup: CDR1 SGHKS, CDR2 YYEKEE (reference sequence). This CDR3 region has 15 residues. Here the CDR3 DNA reads TGTGCCAGCAGCTTGTTGGTCGGTTATACCTACGAGCAGTACTTC. This translates into CASSLLVGYTYEQYF.

The rearrangement links TRBV2 to TRBJ2-3, with TRBD1 matching 8 bases. CDR1 is SNHLY and CDR2 is FYNNEI in the germline V gene. The CDR3 is 17 residues long. With 7 bases clipped from V and 0 bases from J, the junction kept 12 bases outside the gene matches. CDR3 protein: CASTEPRTGISTDTQYF. CDR3 nucleotides: TGTGCCAGCACCGAACCCAGGACAGGGATTAGCACAGATACGCAGTATTTT.

This clone has just a few counts. This chain uses TRBV28 with TRBJ1-1; D remains unclear. Trimming stripped 2 bases from V and 10 bases from J, with 11 bases between. The CDR3 has 12 amino acids. Germline CDR1 and CDR2: MDHEN and SYDVKM. The CDR3, as DNA: TGTGCCAGCAGTTTACGAGGGCTCGTAGCTTTCTTT. Its translation is CASSLRGLVAFF.

This chain uses TRBV6-1 with TRBJ1-3; D unclear. This CDR3 comprises 12 residues. With 6 bases removed from V and 4 bases from J, the gap between germline ends came to 7 bases. Germline lookup yields CDR1 MNHNS and CDR2 SASEGT. The CDR3 sequence is CASRPGGNTIYF. The DNA for the CDR3 is TGTGCCAGCAGGCCGGGGGGAAACACCATATATTTT.

V gene TRBV6-6 combines with J gene TRBJ2-7, with TRBD2 matching 8 bases. This CDR3 contains 14 residues. V gave up 3 bases and J gave up 7 bases; unmatched junction bases: 8. Per germline, CDR1 MNHNY and CDR2 SVGAGI (reference sequence). The CDR3 region is CASSYPFQREEQYF. In DNA, the CDR3 is TGTGCCAGCAGTTATCCCTTTCAGCGGGAGGAGCAGTACTTC.

This clone turned up a few times. The chain links TRBV2 to TRBJ2-7; no clear D. CDR1 SNHLY and CDR2 FYNNEI come from the germline V gene. V lost 7 bases, J lost 0 bases, and 7 bases lay in between. The CDR3 spans 12 residues. CDR3 bases: TGTGCCAGCATACCTAGCTCCTACGAGCAGTACTTC. It yields the protein CASIPSSYEQYF.

V is TRBV25-1 and J is TRBJ1-4; tentatively, D is TRBD1 (5 bases). The CDR3 is 14 residues long. CDR1 is MGHDK, CDR2 SYGVNS, per germline. Between the trimmed V and J ends, which lost 6 bases and 8 bases, there was a span of 16 bases. The CDR3 DNA is TGTGCCAGCAGGAAAGGAACTCGGGGGGAAAAACTGTTTTTT. Amino acid sequence: CASRKGTRGEKLFF.

This rearrangement joins TRBV5-1 to TRBJ2-5; no definite D call. This CDR3 region has 14 residues. V lost 0 bases to trimming and J lost 2 bases, with 8 bases between them. Germline lookup yields CDR1 SGHRS and CDR2 YFSETQ. CDR3 nucleotide sequence: TGCGCCAGCAGCTTGGTTCCCCAACAAGAGACCCAGTACTTC. This sequence encodes CASSLVPQQETQYF.